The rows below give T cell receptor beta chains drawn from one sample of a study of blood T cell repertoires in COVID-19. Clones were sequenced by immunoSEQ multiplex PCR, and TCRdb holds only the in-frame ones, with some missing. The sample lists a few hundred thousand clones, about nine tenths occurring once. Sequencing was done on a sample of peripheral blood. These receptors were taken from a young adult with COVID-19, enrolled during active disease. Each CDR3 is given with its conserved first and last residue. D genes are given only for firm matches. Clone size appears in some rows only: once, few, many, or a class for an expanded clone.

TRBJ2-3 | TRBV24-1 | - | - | CATSDMTDPTDTQYF | TGTGCCACCAGTGATATGACAGACCCCACAGATACGCAGTATTTT
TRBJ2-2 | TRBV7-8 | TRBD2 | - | CASSPGGGLAFTGELFF | TGTGCCAGCAGCCCCGGCGGCGGACTAGCCTTCACCGGGGAGCTGTTTTTT
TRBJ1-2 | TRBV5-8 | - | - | CASSFRDSTYGYTF | TGTGCCAGCAGCTTCAGGGACTCTACCTATGGCTACACCTTC
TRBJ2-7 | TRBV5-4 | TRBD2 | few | CASSPGLAGSEQYF | TGTGCCAGCAGCCCGGGACTAGCGGGATCCGAGCAGTACTTC
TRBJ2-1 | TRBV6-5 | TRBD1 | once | CASSPQTGGWNEQFF | TGTGCCAGCAGTCCGCAGACAGGGGGATGGAATGAGCAGTTCTTC
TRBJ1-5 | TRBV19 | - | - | CASNHQPQHF | TGTGCCAGCAATCATCAGCCCCAGCATTTT
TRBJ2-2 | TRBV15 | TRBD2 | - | CATSAGGGTGELFF | TGTGCCACCTCGGCGGGAGGGGGCACCGGGGAGCTGTTTTTT
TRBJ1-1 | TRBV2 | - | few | CASSAGLANTEAFF | TGTGCCAGCAGTGCAGGACTGGCGAACACTGAAGCTTTCTTT
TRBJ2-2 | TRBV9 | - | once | CASERANTGELFF | TGTGCCAGCGAGCGGGCTAACACCGGGGAGCTGTTTTTT
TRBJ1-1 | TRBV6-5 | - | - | CASSYGREAFF | TGTGCCAGCAGTTACGGGAGAGAAGCTTTCTTT
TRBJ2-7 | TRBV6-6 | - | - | CASSYLARSSYEQYF | TGTGCCAGCAGTTACCTAGCGAGATCCTCCTACGAGCAGTACTTC
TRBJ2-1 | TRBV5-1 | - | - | CASSLAEYEQFF | TGCGCCAGCAGCTTGGCCGAGTATGAGCAGTTCTTC
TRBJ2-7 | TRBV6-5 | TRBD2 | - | CASSRSAGDTYEQYF | TGTGCCAGCAGCAGATCAGCGGGAGATACCTACGAGCAGTACTTC
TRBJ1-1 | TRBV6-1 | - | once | CASSEIMNTEAFF | TGTGCCAGCAGTGAAATCATGAACACTGAAGCTTTCTTT
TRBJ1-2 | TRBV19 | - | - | CASSSPGTDYGYTF | TGTGCCAGTAGCTCCCCCGGGACTGATTATGGCTACACCTTC
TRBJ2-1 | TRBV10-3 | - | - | CAITMTRFEDEQFF | TGTGCCATCACCATGACTAGATTCGAAGATGAGCAGTTCTTC
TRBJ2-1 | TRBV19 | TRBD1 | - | CASSKGQGPYNEQFF | TGTGCCAGTAGTAAGGGACAGGGCCCTTACAATGAGCAGTTCTTC
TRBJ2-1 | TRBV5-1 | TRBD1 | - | CASSLFPGQGNEQFF | TGCGCCAGCAGCTTGTTCCCGGGACAGGGGAATGAGCAGTTCTTC
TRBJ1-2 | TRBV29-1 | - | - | CSVTSEGRANYGYTF | TGCAGCGTTACCTCGGAGGGGAGGGCTAACTATGGCTACACCTTC
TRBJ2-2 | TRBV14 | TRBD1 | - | CASSSWTGVTGELFF | TGTGCCAGCAGCTCGTGGACAGGGGTCACCGGGGAGCTGTTTTTT
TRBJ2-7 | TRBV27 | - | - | CASSLSAGELEQYF | TGTGCCAGCAGTTTATCGGCAGGGGAGTTAGAGCAGTACTTC
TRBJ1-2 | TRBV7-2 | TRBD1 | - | CASSPDRGGGYTF | TGTGCCAGCAGCCCCGACAGGGGTGGGGGCTACACCTTC
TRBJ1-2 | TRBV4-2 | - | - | CASSQVHVASYGYTF | TGTGCCAGCAGCCAAGTCCATGTGGCAAGCTATGGCTACACCTTC
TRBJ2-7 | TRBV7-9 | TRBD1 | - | CASSFKTGGNSYEQYF | TGTGCCAGCAGCTTCAAAACAGGGGGAAACTCCTACGAGCAGTACTTC
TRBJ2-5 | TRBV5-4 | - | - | CASSLVGQGGPQETQYF | TGTGCCAGCAGCTTGGTGGGGCAGGGAGGACCACAAGAGACCCAGTACTTC
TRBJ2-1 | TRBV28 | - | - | CASSLVGEGVSYNEQFF | TGTGCCAGCAGTTTGGTGGGCGAGGGAGTCTCCTACAATGAGCAGTTCTTC
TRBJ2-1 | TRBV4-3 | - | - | CASSQDPSGFSYNEQFF | TGCGCCAGCAGCCAAGACCCCAGCGGTTTCTCCTACAATGAGCAGTTCTTC
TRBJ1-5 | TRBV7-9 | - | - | CASRPRLNRRVCSNQPQHF | TGTGCCAGCAGGCCTCGCCTTAATAGGAGGGTTTGTAGCAATCAGCCCCAGCATTTT
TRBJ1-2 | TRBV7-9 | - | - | CASSLDTYGYTF | TGTGCCAGCAGCTTAGACACCTATGGCTACACCTTC
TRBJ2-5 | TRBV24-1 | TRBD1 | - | CATSDLGTGGETQYF | TGTGCCACCAGTGATTTGGGGACAGGGGGCGAGACCCAGTACTTC
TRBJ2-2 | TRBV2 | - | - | CASSVRKGQNTGELFF | TGTGCCAGCAGTGTCCGGAAGGGACAGAACACCGGGGAGCTGTTTTTT
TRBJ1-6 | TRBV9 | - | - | CASSPMTEANSPLHF | TGTGCCAGCAGCCCGATGACAGAAGCTAATTCACCCCTCCACTTT
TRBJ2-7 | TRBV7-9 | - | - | CASTPPSGEQYF | TGTGCCAGCACTCCCCCATCGGGTGAGCAGTACTTC
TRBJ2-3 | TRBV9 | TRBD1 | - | CASSALSQGAGDTQYF | TGTGCCAGCAGCGCTCTTTCACAGGGGGCCGGAGATACGCAGTATTTT
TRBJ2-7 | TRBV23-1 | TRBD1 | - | CASSRAGGQGRNEQYF | TGCGCCAGCAGTCGGGCAGGGGGACAGGGGAGAAACGAGCAGTACTTC
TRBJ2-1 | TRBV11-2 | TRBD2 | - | CASSSSTGTSGNEQFF | TGTGCCAGCAGCTCTTCAACCGGGACTAGCGGCAATGAGCAGTTCTTC
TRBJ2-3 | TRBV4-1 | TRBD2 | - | CASSQPRLAGGPGTDTQYF | TGCGCCAGCAGCCAACCCCGACTAGCGGGAGGGCCGGGCACAGATACGCAGTATTTT
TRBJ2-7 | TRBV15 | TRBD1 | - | CATSRPGTGLSYEQYF | TGTGCCACCAGCAGACCCGGGACAGGACTATCCTACGAGCAGTACTTC
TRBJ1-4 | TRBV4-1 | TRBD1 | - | CASSQRPPGQGREKLFF | TGCGCCAGCAGCCAACGCCCCCCGGGACAGGGAAGGGAAAAACTGTTTTTT
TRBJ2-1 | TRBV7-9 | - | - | CASSFRYNEQFF | TGTGCCAGCAGCTTCCGCTACAATGAGCAGTTCTTC
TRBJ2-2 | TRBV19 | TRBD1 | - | CASSISRGQGIGELFF | TGTGCCAGTAGTATCAGCAGGGGACAGGGGATCGGGGAGCTGTTTTTT
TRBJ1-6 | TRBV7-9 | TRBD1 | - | CASSFGTGAQSPLHF | TGTGCCAGCAGCTTCGGAACAGGGGCACAATCACCCCTCCACTTT
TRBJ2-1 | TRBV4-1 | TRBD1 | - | CASSQYPGQGLNEQFF | TGCGCCAGCAGCCAGTATCCGGGACAGGGGCTAAATGAGCAGTTCTTC
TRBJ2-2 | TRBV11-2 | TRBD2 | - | CASSYRAGGWTGELFF | TGTGCCAGCAGCTACAGGGCGGGAGGGTGGACCGGGGAGCTGTTTTTT
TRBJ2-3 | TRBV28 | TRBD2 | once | CASSFTEAGGGVTDTQYF | TGTGCCAGCAGTTTTACGGAAGCGGGAGGGGGGGTCACAGATACGCAGTATTTT